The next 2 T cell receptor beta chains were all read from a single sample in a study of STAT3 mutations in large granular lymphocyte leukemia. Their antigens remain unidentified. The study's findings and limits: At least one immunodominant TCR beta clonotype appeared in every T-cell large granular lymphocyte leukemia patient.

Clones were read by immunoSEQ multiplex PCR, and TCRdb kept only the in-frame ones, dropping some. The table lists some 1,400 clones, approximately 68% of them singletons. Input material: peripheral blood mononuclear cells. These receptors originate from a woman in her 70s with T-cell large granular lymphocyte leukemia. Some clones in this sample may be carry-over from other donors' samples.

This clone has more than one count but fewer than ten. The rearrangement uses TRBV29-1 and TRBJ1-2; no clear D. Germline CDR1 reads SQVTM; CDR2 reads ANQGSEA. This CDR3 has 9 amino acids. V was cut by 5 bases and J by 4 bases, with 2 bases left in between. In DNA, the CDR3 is TGCAGCGTTTCCTATGGCTACACCTTC. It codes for CSVSYGYTF.

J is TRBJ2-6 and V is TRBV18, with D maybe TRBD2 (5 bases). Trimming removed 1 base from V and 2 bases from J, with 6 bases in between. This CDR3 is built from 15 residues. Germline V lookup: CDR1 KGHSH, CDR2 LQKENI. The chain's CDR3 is CASSPLGAGANVLTF. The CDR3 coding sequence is TGTGCCAGCTCACCACTCGGGGCTGGGGCCAACGTCCTGACTTTC. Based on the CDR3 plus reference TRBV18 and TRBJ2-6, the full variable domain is NAGVMQNPRHLVRRRGQEARLRCSPMKGHSHVYWYRQLPEEGLKFMVYLQKENIIDESGMPKERFSAEFPKEGPSILRIQQVVRGDSAAYFCASSPLGAGANVLTFGAGSRLTVL.